This entry lists 11 T cell receptor beta chains sequenced from one sample in a study of sequential checkpoint blockade in melanoma. Treatment noted: randomized to nivolumab then ipilimumab (arm A) or the reverse (arm B). This table comes from immunoSEQ multiplex PCR, and its TCRdb copy is limited to in-frame clones, with some not included. The sample records some 17,000 clones, approximately 74% being singletons. The sample here was CD8+ T cells sorted from blood (inferred from file names), taken from a patient given nivolumab and ipilimumab in sequence. These receptors came from a human donor with melanoma.

CDR3 sequence (DNA): TGCGCCAGCGGGGGGGGGAGCTCCTACAATGAGCAGTTCTTC. Translating gives CASGGGSSYNEQFF. The chain links TRBV10-1 to TRBJ2-1, with 7 bases lining up with TRBD2. CDR3 size: 14 residues. V shed 8 bases and J 0 bases; nucleotides not matched to a gene: 4. The germline V gene encodes CDR1 WNHNN and CDR2 SYGVQD (reference sequence).

The rearrangement joins TRBV5-4 to TRBJ2-5; D is undetermined. The last part of the DNA fits TRBJ2-7 better; the J call may be wrong. CDR1 and CDR2 (germline): SGHNT, YYREEE (reference sequence). This CDR3 spans 13 amino acids. The CDR3 bases are TGTGCCAGCAGCTTTGCGGAAGCCTACGAGCAGTACTTC. This sequence encodes CASSFAEAYEQYF.

This rearrangement joins TRBV19 to TRBJ2-7; 9 bases line up with TRBD1. V gave up 3 bases and J gave up 4 bases; unmatched junction bases: 4. Per the germline V gene, CDR1 is LNHDA and CDR2 is SQIVND (reference sequence). The CDR3 has 14 residues. The CDR3 sequence is CASSIRDRAYEQYF. CDR3 bases: TGTGCCAGTAGTATCCGGGACAGGGCGTACGAGCAGTACTTC.

The chain carries TRBV7-9 and TRBJ2-2; perhaps TRBD2 as D (6 bases). Trimming removed 2 bases at V and 6 bases at J, with 10 bases between. Germline CDR1 reads SEHNR; CDR2 reads FQNEAQ (reference sequence). The CDR3 extends over 14 amino acids. CDR3 coding DNA: TGTGCCAGCAGCTTATCGACGGGAGCCGGGGAGCTGTTTTTT. Amino acids: CASSLSTGAGELFF. The full variable domain, with the rest looked up from reference TRBV7-9 and TRBJ2-2, is DTGVSQNPRHKITKRGQNVTFRCDPISEHNRLYWYRQTLGQGPEFLTYFQNEAQLEKSRLLSDRFSAERPKGSFSTLEIQRTEQGDSAMYLCASSLSTGAGELFFGEGSRLTVL.

The chain employs TRBV2 and TRBJ2-7; D possibly corresponds to TRBD2 (5 bases). Trimming pared 8 bases from V and 0 bases from J, leaving 17 bases between. Germline CDR1 is SNHLY and CDR2 is FYNNEI. The CDR3 has 15 residues. The DNA of the CDR3 is TGTGCCAGCTCCGACGGGGTCCTCCCCTCCTACGAGCAGTACTTC. It is translated as CASSDGVLPSYEQYF.

As DNA, the CDR3 is TGTGCCAGCTCACCACCGCGGAGCTCTGGAAACACCATATATTTT. Amino acid sequence: CASSPPRSSGNTIYF. This chain links TRBV18 with TRBJ1-3, with unresolved D. This CDR3 contains 15 residues. Trimming shortened V by 0 bases and J by 0 bases, and 6 bases separated the two germline ends. Germline-derived CDR1 and CDR2 are KGHSH and LQKENI.

The rearrangement joins TRBV7-9 to TRBJ2-5, with unresolved D. Germline loops: CDR1 SEHNR, CDR2 FQNEAQ (reference sequence). V was clipped by 4 bases and J by 4 bases, with 4 bases between them. The CDR3 sequence is 11 residues long. CDR3 DNA: TGTGCCAGCAGCTCCGGAGAGACCCAGTACTTC. Translating it yields CASSSGETQYF.

This clone appeared once. The gene calls are TRBV10-3 and TRBJ1-2, with 7 bases that match TRBD1. V shed 6 bases, J shed 8 bases, and the junction held 12 bases outside the gene matches. CDR1 and CDR2 (germline): ENHRY, SYGVKD. The CDR3 length is 14 residues. The CDR3 nucleotides are TGTGCCATCAGCACTGACAGGGTTGGTCGCGGCTACACCTTC. Encoded protein: CAISTDRVGRGYTF.

The chain is built from TRBV25-1 and TRBJ2-3, with 8 bases that match TRBD2. The CDR3 runs 16 residues. Germline lookup yields CDR1 MGHDK and CDR2 SYGVNS. V dropped 4 bases and J dropped 1; count of bases not matched to a gene: 7. The CDR3 is CASSGAGLAGTDTQYF. DNA of the CDR3: TGTGCCAGCAGTGGGGCTGGACTAGCAGGCACAGATACGCAGTATTTT.

Within the sample, this clone is medium-sized (0.01 to 0.1%). V and J are TRBV6-1 and TRBJ2-7; 7 positions agree with TRBD1. The CDR3 has 15 amino acids. Germline CDR1 reads MNHNS; CDR2 reads SASEGT. With 4 bases clipped from V and 0 bases from J, the junction kept 6 bases outside the gene matches. CDR3 residues: CASSAKTGSSYEQYF. CDR3 sequence (DNA): TGTGCCAGCAGTGCAAAGACAGGGAGCTCCTACGAGCAGTACTTC.

The chain employs TRBV6-5 and TRBJ1-1; D is perhaps TRBD1 (6 bases). Looked up from germline, CDR1 is MNHEY and CDR2 is SVGAGI. This CDR3 spans 15 amino acids. The V end lost 10 bases, the J end lost 1 base, and 19 bases lay between the germline ends. CDR3 nucleotide sequence: TGTGCCACCTTTAAGCCGGGACACCCGAACACTGAAGCTTTCTTT. Translating it yields CATFKPGHPNTEAFF.